This T cell receptor beta chain is from a study of T-cell memory formation after mild COVID-19. Germline trimming cut 0 bases from V and 6 bases from J; bases unmatched to any gene: 11. CDR1 DFQATT and CDR2 SNEGSKA come from the germline V gene (reference sequence). This CDR3 is 17 amino acids long. Notes on this clonotype: Antigen specificity is unknown.

General observations from the study: That cross-reactive memory joined was suggested by some responding clones appearing in pre-infection memory. Clones shrinking between day 15 and 85 showed a balanced CD4/CD8 split, and those that grew later tilted toward CD4+. Most CD4+ clones that shrank were in CM and EM, while CD8+ ones turned up in EMRA.

TCRdb reanalysed the 5' RACE reads using MiXCR and keeps one entry per CDR3 protein. The table has around 400,000 distinct CDR3 sequences, less than 25% seen once. Input material: PBMCs or a T cell subset sorted from them (not recorded which). The TCR comes from an adult woman who had mild COVID-19 (a few samples of this study predate the infection). Cell type and time point are not known. The chain recombines TRBV20-1 with TRBJ2-7; 13 nucleotides match TRBD2. DNA for the CDR3: TGCAGTGCTAGAGATCCACGGTGGACTAGCGGGAGTATCGAGCAGTACTTC. Translating gives CSARDPRWTSGSIEQYF.